This entry lists 7 T cell receptor beta chains sequenced from one sample in a study of T cell repertoires in cytomegalovirus infection. TCRdb re-derived calls from the reads in MiXCR, one entry per CDR3 protein. The sample contains hundreds of thousands of distinct CDR3 sequences, approximately 24% of which appear only once. Sequencing used CD8+ T cells from PBMCs. The receptors shown here come from a human donor in good health (CMV status not recorded). Some clones in this sample may be carry-over from other donors' samples.

This clonotype was counted between two and nine times. V and J are TRBV7-6 and TRBJ1-1; D is perhaps TRBD1 (6 bases). The germline CDR1 and CDR2 sequences are SGHVS and FNYEAQ. V was trimmed by 6 bases and J by 6 bases, leaving 20 bases between them. The CDR3 has 15 amino acids. The CDR3 is CASSDRDTPTAEAFF. As DNA, the CDR3 is TGTGCCAGCAGTGACCGGGACACGCCCACGGCTGAAGCTTTCTTT.

A word on this clonotype: A clone one base away is much larger, so this may be a read error. The J gene is TRBJ2-3, the V gene TRBV25-1; D is possibly TRBD1 or TRBD2 (6 bases each). Germline V gene lookup returns CDR1 MGHDK and CDR2 SYGVNS. The CDR3 extends over 12 amino acids. The CDR3 coding sequence is TGTGTCAGCAGGAGGGGGATGGATACGCAGTATTTT. This codes for CVSRRGMDTQYF.

This rearrangement joins TRBV7-6 to TRBJ2-3, with D maybe TRBD2 (5 bases). Germline CDR1 is SGHVS and CDR2 is FNYEAQ. The CDR3 totals 15 residues. V was shortened by 10 bases and J by 2 bases, with 19 bases between the two germline ends. The CDR3 DNA is TGTGCCAACAGTCTAAGCGGCGGCCACACAGATACGCAGTATTTT. This codes for CANSLSGGHTDTQYF.

The V call is TRBV6-5, the J call TRBJ2-1, with 8 bases identical to TRBD2. J lost 2 bases, V lost 0 bases, and 3 bases had no gene match. This CDR3 has 16 amino acids. Germline CDR1 and CDR2: MNHEY and SVGAGI. CDR3 bases: TGTGCCAGCAGTTACTCGGCGGGGGGTCCCTACAATGAGCAGTTCTTC. It is translated as CASSYSAGGPYNEQFF.

A few counts support this clonotype. The rearrangement uses TRBV7-9 and TRBJ1-4; 7 bases are a match to TRBD1. The V gene end was trimmed by 1 base and the J gene end by 7 bases; junction bases not matched to a gene: 3. Germline CDR1 and CDR2: SEHNR and FQNEAQ (reference sequence). This CDR3 is 14 amino acids long. CDR3 protein: CASSLEGAGEKLFF. The CDR3 DNA reads TGTGCCAGCAGCTTAGAGGGGGCAGGTGAAAAACTGTTTTTT.

This clonotype was picked up a small number of times. This rearrangement joins TRBV5-6 to TRBJ1-1, with 12 bases identical to TRBD1. With V trimmed by 4 bases and J by 11 bases, 9 bases remained unmatched. The V gene's germline CDR1 is SGHDT and CDR2 YYEEEE. The CDR3 contains 14 residues. The CDR3 DNA reads TGTGCCAGCAGCACCGGGACAGGGGGCCGTTGGGCTTTCTTT. Amino acids: CASSTGTGGRWAFF.

V and J are TRBV28 and TRBJ2-1; the match to TRBD2 covers 8 bases. This CDR3 has 15 amino acids. From germline, CDR1 is MDHEN and CDR2 SYDVKM. V lost 3 bases, J lost 8 bases, and 9 bases stayed unmatched. The CDR3, as DNA: TGTGCCAGCAGTTTGCCCGACGGGGGGGGAGATGAGCAGTTCTTC. This gives the protein CASSLPDGGGDEQFF.